This section outlines one T cell receptor (beta chain) sequence together with its context. Other DNA sequences in this specimen translate into the identical CDR3. Sequencing used immunoSEQ multiplex PCR; TCRdb keeps in-frame clones, though not all of them. The repertoire includes nearly 2 million clones, 85% to 95% of them detected once, and approximately 1% sits in the top ten. Terminally differentiated effector memory CD45RA+ cells were excluded from the naive CD8 cells, which were CD45RO-negative and positively selected for CCR7. The sample belongs to a study of shared clonotypes between healthy human individuals. This receptor was identified in a young man in good health. Sequenced: naive CD8+ T cells sorted from blood.

DNA of the CDR3: TGTGCCAGCAGTTTGACGGGTGGCAATCAGCCCCAGCATTTT. Amino acid sequence: CASSLTGGNQPQHF. The rearrangement links TRBV27 to TRBJ1-5; D remains ambiguous. Germline V gives CDR1 MNHEY, CDR2 SMNVEV (reference sequence). V lost 3 bases, J lost 2 bases, and 8 bases lay in between. The CDR3 length is 14 residues.